This T cell receptor (beta chain) was sequenced for a study of cytomegalovirus exposure and HLA in healthy donors. General study findings and limits: As was reported, the classifier diagnosed cytomegalovirus status with high specificity and sensitivity. Most TCR sequences proved rare, with some public TCRs found in many donors.

This CDR3 spans 13 amino acids. CDR1 and CDR2 (germline): SGHVS, FNYEAQ. V was pared by 3 bases and J by 2 bases, with 8 bases between. Details on this clone: Its specificity is unknown.

The PCR was carried out with 60 Vbeta primers and 13 Jbeta primers. Original processing notes: An analysis performed later counted around 80 million unique TCR beta chains (roughly 10 million of them shared). Libraries were prepared by immunoSEQ multiplex PCR; TCRdb keeps only in-frame clonotypes and omits some of them. The DNA was the basis for D and trimming; V, J and clone size are from that table. The sample includes approximately 200,000 clones, nearly 80% of them seen just once. The specimen was PBMCs. V usage is TRBV7-6 and J usage is TRBJ2-7; D not certain. The sequence was obtained from a woman aged 30 to 39 in good health and CMV-seropositive. For the CDR3, the DNA is TGTGCCAGCAGCTTGGGCAGAACCTACGAGCAGTACTTC. The encoded protein is CASSLGRTYEQYF.